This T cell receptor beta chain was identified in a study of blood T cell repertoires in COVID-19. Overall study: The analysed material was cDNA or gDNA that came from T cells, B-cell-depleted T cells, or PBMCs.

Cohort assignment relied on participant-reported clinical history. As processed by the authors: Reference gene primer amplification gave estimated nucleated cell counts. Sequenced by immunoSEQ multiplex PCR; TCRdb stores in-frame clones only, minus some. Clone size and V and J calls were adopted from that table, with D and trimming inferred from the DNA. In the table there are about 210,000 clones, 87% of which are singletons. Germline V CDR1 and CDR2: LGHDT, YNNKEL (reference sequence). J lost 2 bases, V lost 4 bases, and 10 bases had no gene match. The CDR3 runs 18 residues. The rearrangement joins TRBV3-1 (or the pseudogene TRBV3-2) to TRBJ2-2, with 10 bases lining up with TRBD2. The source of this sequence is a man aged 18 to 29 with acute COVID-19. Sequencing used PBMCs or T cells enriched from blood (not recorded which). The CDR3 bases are TGTGCCAGCAGCCCCCAAGCCCGGACTAGCGGAAACACCGGGGAGCTGTTTTTT. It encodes CASSPQARTSGNTGELFF.